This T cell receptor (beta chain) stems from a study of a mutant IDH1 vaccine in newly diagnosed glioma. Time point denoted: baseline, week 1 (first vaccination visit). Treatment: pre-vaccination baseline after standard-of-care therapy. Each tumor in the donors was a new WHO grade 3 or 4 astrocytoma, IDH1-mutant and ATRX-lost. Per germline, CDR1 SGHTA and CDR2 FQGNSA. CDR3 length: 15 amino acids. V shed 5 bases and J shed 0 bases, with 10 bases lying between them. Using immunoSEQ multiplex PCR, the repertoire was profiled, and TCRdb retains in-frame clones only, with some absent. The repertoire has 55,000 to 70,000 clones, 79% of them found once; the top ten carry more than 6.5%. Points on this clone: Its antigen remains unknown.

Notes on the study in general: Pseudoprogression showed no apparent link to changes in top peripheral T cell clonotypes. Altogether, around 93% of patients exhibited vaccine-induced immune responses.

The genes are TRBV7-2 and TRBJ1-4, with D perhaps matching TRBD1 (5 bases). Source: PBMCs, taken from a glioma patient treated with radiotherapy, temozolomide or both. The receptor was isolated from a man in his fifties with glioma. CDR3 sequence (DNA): TGTGCCAGCAGCCCCGGACACACAACTAATGAAAAACTGTTTTTT. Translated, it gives CASSPGHTTNEKLFF.